These T cell receptor beta chains were read from a single sample in a study of tumor-infiltrating lymphocytes in localized non-small cell lung cancer. Sequencing used immunoSEQ multiplex PCR; TCRdb keeps in-frame clones, though not all of them. In the table there are 6,800 or so clones, roughly three fifths of which are singletons. The sample taken for sequencing was uninvolved lung tissue not adjacent to the tumor. The origin of the receptors is a human donor with non-small cell lung cancer. Each CDR3 is given with its conserved first and last residue. Each record gives: CDR3 DNA, CDR3 protein, J gene, D gene, clone size, V gene. D genes are given only for firm matches. The size field is filled for only some rows; it gives once, few, many or a size class.

CDR3 DNA: TGTGCCAGCAGCGCCCGGGGAGAAAATGAGCAGTTCTTC
CDR3 protein: CASSARGENEQFF
J gene: TRBJ2-1
D gene: -
clone size: -
V gene: TRBV9

CDR3 DNA: TGTGCCAGCAGCTTAGAAGGGCTGCATCAAGAGACCCAGTACTTC
CDR3 protein: CASSLEGLHQETQYF
J gene: TRBJ2-5
D gene: -
clone size: -
V gene: TRBV11-3

CDR3 DNA: TGTGCCAGCAGCTGGGGGGAACCAGATTCACCCCTCCACTTT
CDR3 protein: CASSWGEPDSPLHF
J gene: TRBJ1-6
D gene: -
clone size: -
V gene: TRBV5-4

CDR3 DNA: TGTGCCAGTAGTATGGGTGAAAAACTGTTTTTT
CDR3 protein: CASSMGEKLFF
J gene: TRBJ1-4
D gene: -
clone size: -
V gene: TRBV19

CDR3 DNA: TGCGCCAGCAGCTTATGGGGCAGGGGGGACACTGAAGCTTTCTTT
CDR3 protein: CASSLWGRGDTEAFF
J gene: TRBJ1-1
D gene: TRBD1
clone size: -
V gene: TRBV5-1

CDR3 DNA: TGTGCCGCGGCGACACTTAGCAATCAGCCCCAGCATTTT
CDR3 protein: CAAATLSNQPQHF
J gene: TRBJ1-5
D gene: -
clone size: -
V gene: TRBV30

CDR3 DNA: TGTGCCAGCAGTGGCCCGAGGGCTGAAGCTTTCTTT
CDR3 protein: CASSGPRAEAFF
J gene: TRBJ1-1
D gene: -
clone size: -
V gene: TRBV5-1

CDR3 DNA: TGTGCCAGCAGTGGGGGGGGGCTTCCGAACACTGAAGCTTTCTTT
CDR3 protein: CASSGGGLPNTEAFF
J gene: TRBJ1-1
D gene: -
clone size: -
V gene: TRBV6-5

CDR3 DNA: TGTGCCAGCAGGAGGGAACAGGGGCGGGAGACTGAAGCTTTCTTT
CDR3 protein: CASRREQGRETEAFF
J gene: TRBJ1-1
D gene: TRBD1
clone size: medium-sized
V gene: TRBV6-1

CDR3 DNA: TGCGCCAGCAGCCAAGATGGCTCCTCAAGTGAGCAGTTCTTC
CDR3 protein: CASSQDGSSSEQFF
J gene: TRBJ2-1
D gene: -
clone size: -
V gene: TRBV4-3

CDR3 DNA: TGCGCCAGCTCTACAGACTTTAATTCACCCCTCCACTTT
CDR3 protein: CASSTDFNSPLHF
J gene: TRBJ1-6
D gene: -
clone size: -
V gene: TRBV10-1

CDR3 DNA: TGTGCCAGCCGAGACCGGGCAGGAAGGTCCTACGAGCAGTACTTC
CDR3 protein: CASRDRAGRSYEQYF
J gene: TRBJ2-7
D gene: -
clone size: -
V gene: TRBV6-1

CDR3 DNA: TGTGCCAGCAGCGAGGGGTCGGGGGCTCATGGCTACACCTTC
CDR3 protein: CASSEGSGAHGYTF
J gene: TRBJ1-2
D gene: -
clone size: -
V gene: TRBV7-2

CDR3 DNA: TGTGCCAGCAGCCCCCCAGCCGACATTTCCTACGAGCAGTACTTC
CDR3 protein: CASSPPADISYEQYF
J gene: TRBJ2-7
D gene: -
clone size: -
V gene: TRBV7-6

CDR3 DNA: TGCGCCAGCAGCTTCGACAGGGCCAATGAGCAGTTCTTC
CDR3 protein: CASSFDRANEQFF
J gene: TRBJ2-1
D gene: TRBD1
clone size: -
V gene: TRBV5-1

CDR3 DNA: TGTGCCAGCAGCGGGACAGGCAGGGAGCAGTACTTC
CDR3 protein: CASSGTGREQYF
J gene: TRBJ2-7
D gene: TRBD1
clone size: -
V gene: TRBV6-6

CDR3 DNA: TGTGCCTGGAGTGAGGGACAGTTAAATCAGCCCCAGCATTTT
CDR3 protein: CAWSEGQLNQPQHF
J gene: TRBJ1-5
D gene: TRBD1
clone size: -
V gene: TRBV30

CDR3 DNA: TGCGCCAGCAGCTTGGACCCGGGACAGGGCTCAGATACGCAGTATTTT
CDR3 protein: CASSLDPGQGSDTQYF
J gene: TRBJ2-3
D gene: TRBD1
clone size: -
V gene: TRBV5-1

CDR3 DNA: TGTGCCAGCAGTACAGGGGTGGGACCTTACGAGCAGTACTTC
CDR3 protein: CASSTGVGPYEQYF
J gene: TRBJ2-7
D gene: TRBD1
clone size: -
V gene: TRBV6-1

CDR3 DNA: TGTGCCAGTAGCCCCAGGGGGCCGCCGTACACCGGGGAGCTGTTTTTT
CDR3 protein: CASSPRGPPYTGELFF
J gene: TRBJ2-2
D gene: TRBD1
clone size: -
V gene: TRBV19

CDR3 DNA: TGCGCCAGCAGCCAAGATCAAAGGGGGGGACTCCAAGAGACCCAGTACTTC
CDR3 protein: CASSQDQRGGLQETQYF
J gene: TRBJ2-5
D gene: -
clone size: -
V gene: TRBV5-2

CDR3 DNA: TGTGCCAGCAGTTTGTACAAGAACACTGAAGCTTTCTTT
CDR3 protein: CASSLYKNTEAFF
J gene: TRBJ1-1
D gene: -
clone size: -
V gene: TRBV27

CDR3 DNA: TGTGCCAGTAGCCCCAGGGGAGATTCACCCCTCCACTTT
CDR3 protein: CASSPRGDSPLHF
J gene: TRBJ1-6
D gene: -
clone size: -
V gene: TRBV19

CDR3 DNA: TGTGCCAGCAGCTTAGGCACTAGTTCGAGGCAGTTCTTC
CDR3 protein: CASSLGTSSRQFF
J gene: TRBJ2-1
D gene: -
clone size: -
V gene: TRBV11-2

CDR3 DNA: TGCAGCGCCCAGGGCTTCTCTGGAAACACCATATATTTT
CDR3 protein: CSAQGFSGNTIYF
J gene: TRBJ1-3
D gene: -
clone size: -
V gene: TRBV29-1

CDR3 DNA: TGCGCCAGCAGCCAAGATAGGTCAGGCTATGGCTACACCTTC
CDR3 protein: CASSQDRSGYGYTF
J gene: TRBJ1-2
D gene: -
clone size: -
V gene: TRBV4-3

CDR3 DNA: TGTGCCAGCAGCGAGGACAGGAGTTTGTATAATTCACCCCTCCACTTT
CDR3 protein: CASSEDRSLYNSPLHF
J gene: TRBJ1-6
D gene: TRBD1
clone size: -
V gene: TRBV14

CDR3 DNA: TGTGCCAGCAGTTGGAATGAAAAACTGTTTTTT
CDR3 protein: CASSWNEKLFF
J gene: TRBJ1-4
D gene: -
clone size: -
V gene: TRBV2

CDR3 DNA: TGTGCCAGCAGCCCCGGGGGGGCAGGGGAGTACGAGCAGTACTTC
CDR3 protein: CASSPGGAGEYEQYF
J gene: TRBJ2-7
D gene: TRBD2
clone size: few
V gene: TRBV5-4

CDR3 DNA: TGCAGCGCATCACAGGGGAGCAATGAGCAGTTCTTC
CDR3 protein: CSASQGSNEQFF
J gene: TRBJ2-1
D gene: TRBD1
clone size: -
V gene: TRBV29-1

CDR3 DNA: TGTGCCAGTACGCCTCGACAGGGTGGGGAGACCCAGTACTTC
CDR3 protein: CASTPRQGGETQYF
J gene: TRBJ2-5
D gene: TRBD1
clone size: few
V gene: TRBV19

CDR3 DNA: TGTGCCAGCAGTTCGCGGGACTCCCAGAACACTGAAGCTTTCTTT
CDR3 protein: CASSSRDSQNTEAFF
J gene: TRBJ1-1
D gene: -
clone size: -
V gene: TRBV6-5

CDR3 DNA: TGTGCCAGCAGCGTCGGACACACCTCGGCCAAAAACATTCAGTACTTC
CDR3 protein: CASSVGHTSAKNIQYF
J gene: TRBJ2-4
D gene: -
clone size: -
V gene: TRBV9

CDR3 DNA: TGTGCCAGCACTCTCAGACAGGGGTTGTACGAGCAGTACTTC
CDR3 protein: CASTLRQGLYEQYF
J gene: TRBJ2-7
D gene: TRBD1
clone size: -
V gene: TRBV6-1

CDR3 DNA: TGTGCCAGCAGTGAGGGGCAGGGAAAACAGAACTATGGCTACACCTTC
CDR3 protein: CASSEGQGKQNYGYTF
J gene: TRBJ1-2
D gene: -
clone size: -
V gene: TRBV2

CDR3 DNA: TGCGCCAGCAGCCAAGGACAGGGCCCCTACAATGAGCAGTTCTTC
CDR3 protein: CASSQGQGPYNEQFF
J gene: TRBJ2-1
D gene: TRBD1
clone size: -
V gene: TRBV4-1

CDR3 DNA: TGCGCCAGCAGCTGGAACACAGCAACTAATGAAAAACTGTTTTTT
CDR3 protein: CASSWNTATNEKLFF
J gene: TRBJ1-4
D gene: -
clone size: -
V gene: TRBV5-1

CDR3 DNA: TGTGCCACACGGACAGGGGCAAGGTCGGTAGACACTGAAGCTTTCTTT
CDR3 protein: CATRTGARSVDTEAFF
J gene: TRBJ1-1
D gene: TRBD1
clone size: -
V gene: TRBV19

CDR3 DNA: TGCGCCAGCAGCTTGGAGCGTCCCTACAATGAGCAGTTCTTC
CDR3 protein: CASSLERPYNEQFF
J gene: TRBJ2-1
D gene: -
clone size: once
V gene: TRBV5-1

CDR3 DNA: TGCGCCAGCAGCCAAGACAGGGGCCAATATGGCTACACCTTC
CDR3 protein: CASSQDRGQYGYTF
J gene: TRBJ1-2
D gene: -
clone size: few
V gene: TRBV4-3

CDR3 DNA: TGCAGCGTTCGTCCCGGGACGAACGAGCAGTACTTC
CDR3 protein: CSVRPGTNEQYF
J gene: TRBJ2-7
D gene: -
clone size: -
V gene: TRBV29-1

CDR3 DNA: TGTGCCAGCAGCTCGGGGGATTTGTACCGGTATGGCTACACCTTC
CDR3 protein: CASSSGDLYRYGYTF
J gene: TRBJ1-2
D gene: -
clone size: few
V gene: TRBV5-6

CDR3 DNA: TGTGCCAGCAACGCAGACAGGGAGACAGATACGCAGTATTTT
CDR3 protein: CASNADRETDTQYF
J gene: TRBJ2-3
D gene: TRBD1
clone size: -
V gene: TRBV6-6

CDR3 DNA: TGTGCCACCGGGGTATCGAACACTGAAGCTTTCTTT
CDR3 protein: CATGVSNTEAFF
J gene: TRBJ1-1
D gene: -
clone size: few
V gene: TRBV2

CDR3 DNA: TGTGCCAGCAGCGTAGGAGCGGACGGTAGCAATCAGCCCCAGCATTTT
CDR3 protein: CASSVGADGSNQPQHF
J gene: TRBJ1-5
D gene: -
clone size: few
V gene: TRBV9

CDR3 DNA: TGCGCCAGCAGCCCCTTGAACACCGGGGAGCTGTTTTTT
CDR3 protein: CASSPLNTGELFF
J gene: TRBJ2-2
D gene: -
clone size: -
V gene: TRBV4-1

CDR3 DNA: TGTGCCAGCAGTTATTACTCGGGGGGGGGCGATTCACCCCTCCACTTT
CDR3 protein: CASSYYSGGGDSPLHF
J gene: TRBJ1-6
D gene: -
clone size: once
V gene: TRBV6-5

CDR3 DNA: TGTGCCTGGAGTGTACCCGGGCTAGCGGGGGGCTACTCCTACGAGCAGTACTTC
CDR3 protein: CAWSVPGLAGGYSYEQYF
J gene: TRBJ2-7
D gene: TRBD2
clone size: -
V gene: TRBV30

CDR3 DNA: TGTGCCAGCAGCAGAACGGATGCCTACGAGCAGTACTTC
CDR3 protein: CASSRTDAYEQYF
J gene: TRBJ2-7
D gene: -
clone size: -
V gene: TRBV9

CDR3 DNA: TGTGCCAGTAGTGGTATTGGGACAGGGGCGAACTATGGCTACACCTTC
CDR3 protein: CASSGIGTGANYGYTF
J gene: TRBJ1-2
D gene: TRBD1
clone size: -
V gene: TRBV19

CDR3 DNA: TGTGCCAGCAGCTTAGCACAGGGAGGTTTTGGCTACACCTTC
CDR3 protein: CASSLAQGGFGYTF
J gene: TRBJ1-2
D gene: -
clone size: -
V gene: TRBV7-8

CDR3 DNA: TGTGCCAGCAGTGGAGGGGGTTACAATGAGCAGTTCTTC
CDR3 protein: CASSGGGYNEQFF
J gene: TRBJ2-1
D gene: -
clone size: medium-sized
V gene: TRBV25-1

CDR3 DNA: TGTGCCAGCAGTTATGATGGTTCCCGAAATGAAAAACTGTTTTTT
CDR3 protein: CASSYDGSRNEKLFF
J gene: TRBJ1-4
D gene: -
clone size: -
V gene: TRBV6-5

CDR3 DNA: TGTGCCAGTAGTTTGGGGACAGGAACTTATAGCAATCAGCCCCAGCATTTT
CDR3 protein: CASSLGTGTYSNQPQHF
J gene: TRBJ1-5
D gene: TRBD1
clone size: -
V gene: TRBV19

CDR3 DNA: TGTGCCAGTAGTATTGGTTCCTACGAGCAGTACTTC
CDR3 protein: CASSIGSYEQYF
J gene: TRBJ2-7
D gene: -
clone size: -
V gene: TRBV19